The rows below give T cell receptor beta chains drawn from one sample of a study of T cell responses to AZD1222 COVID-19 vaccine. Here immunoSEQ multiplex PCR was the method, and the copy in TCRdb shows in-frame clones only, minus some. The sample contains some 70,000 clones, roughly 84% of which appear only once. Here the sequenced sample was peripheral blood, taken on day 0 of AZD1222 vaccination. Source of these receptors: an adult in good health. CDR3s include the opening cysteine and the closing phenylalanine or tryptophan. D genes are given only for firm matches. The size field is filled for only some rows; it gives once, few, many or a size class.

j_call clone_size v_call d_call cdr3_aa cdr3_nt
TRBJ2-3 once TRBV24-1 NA CATSGKGTDTQYF TGTGCCACCAGTGGTAAGGGCACAGATACGCAGTATTTT
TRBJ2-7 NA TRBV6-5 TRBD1 CASNRRDRAYEQYF TGTGCCAGCAACCGACGGGACAGGGCTTACGAGCAGTACTTC
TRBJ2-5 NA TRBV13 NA CASSLRTTSLETQYF TGTGCCAGCAGCTTACGGACCACTAGTTTGGAGACCCAGTACTTC
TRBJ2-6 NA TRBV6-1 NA CASSEREAGANVLTF TGTGCCAGCAGTGAGAGGGAGGCTGGGGCCAACGTCCTGACTTTC
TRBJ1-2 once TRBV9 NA CASSVAAVFNYGYTF TGTGCCAGCAGCGTAGCGGCAGTCTTCAACTATGGCTACACCTTC
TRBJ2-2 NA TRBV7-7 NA CASSPLGISNTGELFF TGTGCTAGCAGCCCCCTCGGGATTTCGAACACCGGGGAGCTGTTTTTT
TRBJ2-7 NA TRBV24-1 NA CATSDPVLSYEQYF TGTGCCACCAGTGATCCGGTACTCTCGTACGAGCAGTACTTC
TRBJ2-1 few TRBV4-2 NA CASSQEAHNEQFF TGTGCCAGCAGCCAAGAGGCCCACAATGAGCAGTTCTTC
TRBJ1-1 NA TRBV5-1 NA CASSFFGTTNNKAFF TGCGCCAGCAGCTTCTTCGGGACGACCAATAATAAAGCTTTCTTT
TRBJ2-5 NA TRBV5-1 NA CASSLWIGGLQETQYF TGCGCCAGCAGCTTGTGGATTGGGGGTTTACAAGAGACCCAGTACTTC
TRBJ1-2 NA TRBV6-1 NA CASSEGRVASGYTF TGTGCCAGCAGTGAAGGGAGGGTCGCGTCTGGCTACACCTTC
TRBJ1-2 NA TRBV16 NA CASSHNSGDYGYTF TGTGCCAGCAGCCACAATAGTGGAGACTATGGCTACACCTTC
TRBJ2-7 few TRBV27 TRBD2 CASRGSGGPDYEQYF TGTGCCAGCCGTGGTAGCGGGGGCCCAGACTACGAGCAGTACTTC
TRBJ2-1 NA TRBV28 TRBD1 CASSWSSGGSYNEQFF TGTGCCAGCAGTTGGTCCTCAGGGGGCTCCTACAATGAGCAGTTCTTC
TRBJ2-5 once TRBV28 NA CASSLSSGSYQETQYF TGTGCCAGCAGTTTATCCTCCGGCAGCTACCAAGAGACCCAGTACTTC
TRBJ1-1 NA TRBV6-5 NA CASSYSLSTEAFF TGTGCCAGCAGTTACTCGTTATCCACTGAAGCTTTCTTT
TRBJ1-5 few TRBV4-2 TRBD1 CASSQGTGVNQPQHF TGTGCCAGCAGCCAAGGGACAGGGGTCAATCAGCCCCAGCATTTT